This T cell receptor beta chain derives from a study of cytomegalovirus exposure and HLA in healthy donors. Primers included in the PCR were 60 Vbeta and 13 Jbeta primers. The assay was immunoSEQ multiplex PCR, and TCRdb's table has in-frame clones only and misses some. The data show about 250,000 clones, roughly 85% seen once. The sample holds a few counts of this clone. The sequenced sample was PBMCs. The receptor's source is a girl aged 2 to 10 in good health and CMV-seronegative.

This chain's CDR3 is CASSVDPGTRAGNTIYF. Written as DNA, the CDR3 is TGTGCCAGCAGCGTAGATCCAGGAACGAGGGCGGGAAACACCATATATTTT. The chain uses TRBV9 and TRBJ1-3; D is undetermined. CDR1 and CDR2 from the germline V gene are SGDLS and YYNGEE. The CDR3 contains 17 residues. V lost 0 bases and J 4 bases, leaving 17 bases between the germline ends.